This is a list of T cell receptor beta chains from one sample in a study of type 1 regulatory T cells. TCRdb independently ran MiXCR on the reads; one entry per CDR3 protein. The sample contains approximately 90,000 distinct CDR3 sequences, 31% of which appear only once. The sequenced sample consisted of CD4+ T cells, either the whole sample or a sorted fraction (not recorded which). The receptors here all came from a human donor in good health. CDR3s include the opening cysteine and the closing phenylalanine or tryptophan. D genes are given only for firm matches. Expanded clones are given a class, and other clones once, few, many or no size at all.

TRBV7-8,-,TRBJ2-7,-,TGTGCCAGCAGCTTAGACTACGAGCAGTACTTC,CASSLDYEQYF
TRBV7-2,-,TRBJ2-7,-,TGTGCCAGCAGCTTAGCGAGGCGGGAGCAGTACTTC,CASSLARREQYF
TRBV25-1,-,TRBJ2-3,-,TGTGCCAGCAGTGATCTAGCAGATACGCAGTATTTT,CASSDLADTQYF
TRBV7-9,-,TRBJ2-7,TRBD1,TGTGCCAGCAGCTCCCTCCGAGACAGGGCCGACGAGCAGTACTTC,CASSSLRDRADEQYF
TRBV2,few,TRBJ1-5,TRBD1,TGTGCCAGCAGTAGCAGGGGGCGGGATCAGCCCCAGCATTTT,CASSSRGRDQPQHF
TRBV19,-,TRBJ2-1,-,TGTGCCAGTACCTATCGCAACATAGCCCGAAGAATCAACTACAATGAGCAGTTCTTC,CASTYRNIARRINYNEQFF
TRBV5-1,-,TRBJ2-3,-,TGCGCCAGCTGTCGGACACTTAGCACAGATACGCAGTATTTT,CASCRTLSTDTQYF
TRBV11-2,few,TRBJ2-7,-,TGTGCCAGCAGCCTAGACTCCCACTACGCCGGGACGGACCCCTACGAGCAGTACTTC,CASSLDSHYAGTDPYEQYF
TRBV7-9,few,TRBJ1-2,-,TGTGCCAGCAGCTTATTTGGAGGCGGTGGCTACACCTTC,CASSLFGGGGYTF
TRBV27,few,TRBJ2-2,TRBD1,TGTGCCAGCAGGTCCCCGGGACAGGTTAACACCGGGGAGCTGTTTTTT,CASRSPGQVNTGELFF
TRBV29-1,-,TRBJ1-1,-,TGCAGCGTTGAACCGCCGGGGAGTACTGAAGCTTTCTTT,CSVEPPGSTEAFF
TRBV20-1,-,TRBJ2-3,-,TGCAGTGCTCAACGCCCGACCGGACGCCAAGATACGCAGTATTTT,CSAQRPTGRQDTQYF
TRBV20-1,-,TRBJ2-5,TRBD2,TGCAGTGCCGGCCGGCTAGCGGGAGATGAGACCCAGTACTTC,CSAGRLAGDETQYF
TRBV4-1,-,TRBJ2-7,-,TGCGCCAGCAGCCAAGTTGGCGGGGCCCCCTACGAGCAGTACTTC,CASSQVGGAPYEQYF
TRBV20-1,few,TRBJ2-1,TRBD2,TGCAGTGCTAGGAAGCGGGAGGCCTACAATGAGCAGTTCTTC,CSARKREAYNEQFF
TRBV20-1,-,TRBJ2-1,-,TGCAGTGCTAGAGGTCGGGACGGACCTGAGCAGTTCTTC,CSARGRDGPEQFF
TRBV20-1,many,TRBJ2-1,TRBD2,TGCAGTGCTAGTCTCGGGACTAGGGACGATGAGCAGTTCTTC,CSASLGTRDDEQFF
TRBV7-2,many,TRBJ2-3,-,TGTGCCAGCAGCTTAGACCCCTTGTCCGGGATAACAGATACGCAGTATTTT,CASSLDPLSGITDTQYF
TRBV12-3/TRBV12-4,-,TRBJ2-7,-,TGTGCCAGCAGCTTACCTCACAGCTCCTACGAGCAGTACTTC,CASSLPHSSYEQYF
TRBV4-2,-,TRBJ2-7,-,TGTGCCAGCAGCCCAACTTGGGACGGAGACTACGAGCAGTACTTC,CASSPTWDGDYEQYF
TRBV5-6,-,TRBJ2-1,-,TGTGCCAGCAGCTTGAACGGCGGGCAGTACAATGAGCAGTTCTTC,CASSLNGGQYNEQFF
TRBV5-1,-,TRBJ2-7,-,TGCGCCAGCAGCGGGAAAAAGGATTCCTCCTACGAGCAGTACTTC,CASSGKKDSSYEQYF
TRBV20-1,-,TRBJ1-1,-,TGCAGTGCCAGCCCATGGAACACTGAAGCTTTCTTT,CSASPWNTEAFF
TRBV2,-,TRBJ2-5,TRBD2,TGTGCCAGCGGGGGCGGGAGGGCGGAAGAGACCCAGTACTTC,CASGGGRAEETQYF